This T cell receptor (beta chain) was recorded in a study of T cells in women clearing cervical HPV infection. The overall study: Controls gave blood once infection was undetectable; cases at lesion identification.

All donors had a single incident cervical HPV16 infection, not prevalent. MY09/MY11 PCR detected cervical HPV DNA; dot-blot assigned genotypes. Judged by frequency, this clone is medium-sized. Only in-frame clones appear in the TCRdb table, and some are missing; sequencing was by immunoSEQ multiplex PCR. This sample lists approximately 35,000 clones; its ten largest clones have 7.8%. The sample comprised blood buffy coat. The clonotype comes from a woman between 18 and 75 years old with a cervical HPV16 infection that either progressed to CIN3+ or cleared (not recorded which).

The DNA read from the CDR3 is TGTGCCAGCAGCGCGCGGGGGCTTTCCTACAATGAG. Amino acids: CASSARGLSYNE. The whole CDR3 protein is CASSARGLSYNEQFF. The chain couples TRBV7-6 to TRBJ2-1; weak D call: TRBD2 (7 bases). Read sequence stops 3 residues before the CDR3 end, and the germline J gene provides the missing end. The length of the CDR3 is 15 residues. Trimming removed 5 bases from V and 1 base from J, with 12 bases in between. CDR1 SGHVS and CDR2 FNYEAQ come from the germline V gene. The full variable domain, completed using reference TRBV7-6 and TRBJ2-1, is GAGVSQSPRYKVTKRGQDVALRCDPISGHVSLYWYRQALGQGPEFLTYFNYEAQQDKSGLPNDRFSAERPEGSISTLTIQRTEQRDSAMYRCASSARGLSYNEQFFGPGTRLTVL.